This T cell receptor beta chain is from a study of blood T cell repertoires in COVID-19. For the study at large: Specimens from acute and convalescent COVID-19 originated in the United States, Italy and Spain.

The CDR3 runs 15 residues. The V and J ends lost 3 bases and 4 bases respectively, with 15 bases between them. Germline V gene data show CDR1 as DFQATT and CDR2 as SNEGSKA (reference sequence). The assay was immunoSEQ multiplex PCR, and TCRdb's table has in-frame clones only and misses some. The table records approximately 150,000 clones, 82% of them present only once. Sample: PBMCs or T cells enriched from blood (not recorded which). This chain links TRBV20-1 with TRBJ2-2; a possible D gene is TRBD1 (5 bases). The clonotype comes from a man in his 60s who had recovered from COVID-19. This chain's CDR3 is CSASKGFHSTGELFF. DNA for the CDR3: TGCAGTGCTAGTAAGGGGTTCCACAGCACCGGGGAGCTGTTTTTT.